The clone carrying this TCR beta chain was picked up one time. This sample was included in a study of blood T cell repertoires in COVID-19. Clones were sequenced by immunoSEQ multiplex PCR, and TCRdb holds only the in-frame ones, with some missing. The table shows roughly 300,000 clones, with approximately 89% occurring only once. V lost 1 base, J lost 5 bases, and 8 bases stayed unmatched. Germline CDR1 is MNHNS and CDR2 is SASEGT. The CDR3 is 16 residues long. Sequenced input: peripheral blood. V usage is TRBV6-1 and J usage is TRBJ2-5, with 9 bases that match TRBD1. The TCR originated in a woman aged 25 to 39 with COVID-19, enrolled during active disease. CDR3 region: CASSEVHGTGSETQYF. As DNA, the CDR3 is TGTGCCAGCAGTGAAGTTCATGGGACAGGGTCGGAGACCCAGTACTTC.